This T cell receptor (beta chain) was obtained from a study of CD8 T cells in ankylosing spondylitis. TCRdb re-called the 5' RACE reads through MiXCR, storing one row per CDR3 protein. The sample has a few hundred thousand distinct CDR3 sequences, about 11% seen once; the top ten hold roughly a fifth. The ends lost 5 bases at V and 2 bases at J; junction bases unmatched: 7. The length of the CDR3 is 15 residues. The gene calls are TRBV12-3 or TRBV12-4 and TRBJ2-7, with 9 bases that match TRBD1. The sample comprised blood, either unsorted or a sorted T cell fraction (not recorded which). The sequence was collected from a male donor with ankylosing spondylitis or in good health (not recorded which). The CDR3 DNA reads TGTGCCAGCAGTCGTCATGACAGGGGGACCTACGAGCAGTACTTC. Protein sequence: CASSRHDRGTYEQYF.